A single sample gave rise to the 23 T cell receptor beta chains below, sequenced in a study of blood T cell repertoires in COVID-19. The protocol was immunoSEQ multiplex PCR, while the TCRdb copy is restricted to in-frame clones and leaves out a portion. The sample holds about 230,000 clones, 86% seen once. Source material: peripheral blood. The receptors derive from a man aged 50 to 60 with COVID-19, enrolled during active disease.

The chain uses TRBV11-2 and TRBJ1-4; the D gene is possibly TRBD1 (5 bases). CDR3 length: 15 amino acids. CDR1 SGHAT and CDR2 FQNNGV come from the germline V gene. Trimming cost V 5 bases and J 6 bases, with 16 bases left between them. CDR3 residues: CASSVSLDSYEKLFF. CDR3 coding DNA: TGTGCCAGCAGCGTGTCCTTAGACAGTTATGAAAAACTGTTTTTT.

This clone was observed a single time. The rearrangement links TRBV5-1 to TRBJ1-1; D remains ambiguous. Germline V gene sequence: CDR1 SGHRS, CDR2 YFSETQ. The CDR3 spans 11 residues. V shed 7 bases and J shed 6 bases, with 10 bases lying between them. The CDR3 sequence: CASSGYAEAFF. The CDR3 nucleotides are TGCGCCAGCTCAGGTTACGCTGAAGCTTTCTTT.

J is TRBJ1-1 and V is TRBV6-5, with 9 bases that match TRBD1. The trim removed 0 bases at V and 3 bases at J, leaving 2 bases unmatched. Germline assignment: CDR1 MNHEY and CDR2 SVGAGI. There are 15 residues in the CDR3. CDR3 DNA: TGTGCCAGCAGTTACTCGACAGGGGGGTACACTGAAGCTTTCTTT. Translation gives CASSYSTGGYTEAFF.

The DNA for the CDR3 is TGCGCCAGAACGGACAGGGCAACTAATGAAAAACTGTTTTTT. Translated, it gives CARTDRATNEKLFF. The V gene is TRBV10-1, the J gene TRBJ1-4; TRBD1 matches 8 bases. The germline V gene has CDR1 WNHNN and CDR2 SYGVQD (reference sequence). V shed 9 bases, J shed 0 bases, and the junction held 3 bases outside the gene matches. The CDR3 runs 14 residues.

The V call is TRBV6-2 or TRBV6-3, the J call TRBJ1-5, with a possible D match to TRBD1 (5 bases). The CDR3 is made up of 16 amino acids. Germline V gene sequence: CDR1 MNHEY, CDR2 SVGEGT. V lost 5 bases and J lost 2, with 16 bases in between. CDR3 sequence: CASSEPGGGGNQPQHF. In DNA, the CDR3 is TGTGCCAGCAGTGAGCCGGGTGGAGGGGGCAATCAGCCCCAGCATTTT.

The chain couples TRBV7-9 to TRBJ2-7; 9 bases line up with TRBD2. V lost 0 bases to trimming and J lost 3 bases; unmatched junction nucleotides: 9. In germline, CDR1 is SEHNR, CDR2 FQNEAQ (reference sequence). The CDR3 length is 17 residues. This chain's CDR3 is CASSLAGGASGNYEQYF. The CDR3 nucleotides read TGTGCCAGCAGCTTAGCCGGCGGGGCTAGCGGGAACTACGAGCAGTACTTC.

This chain connects TRBV11-1 to TRBJ1-1; TRBD1 aligns across 8 bases. With 5 bases clipped from V and 7 bases from J, the junction kept 12 bases outside the gene matches. The CDR3 is 15 amino acids. Germline V lookup: CDR1 SGHAT, CDR2 FQDESV (reference sequence). Written as DNA, the CDR3 is TGTGCCAGCAGCCCCTCCCCGGGACAGGAAAGTGAAGCTTTCTTT. Translation: CASSPSPGQESEAFF.

The chain joins TRBV6-6 to TRBJ2-1, with TRBD1 identical over 7 bases. V was pared by 11 bases and J by 8 bases, with 15 bases of the junction left unmatched. The CDR3 loop spans 14 amino acids. Germline loops: CDR1 MNHNY, CDR2 SVGAGI (reference sequence). The CDR3 reads CAGSRQGSWHEQFF. Written as DNA, the CDR3 is TGTGCCGGGTCACGACAGGGATCGTGGCATGAGCAGTTCTTC.

With respect to this clone: Mismatch with germline at one junction end may stem from a read error. V and J are TRBV7-6 and TRBJ2-7, with 11 bases lining up with TRBD1. The CDR3 spans 15 residues. Germline-derived CDR1 and CDR2 are SGHVS and FNYEAQ. The CDR3 is CASSLGQGAPYEQYF. In nucleotides, the CDR3 is TGTGCCAGCAGTTTAGGACAGGGGGCCCCATACGAGCAGTACTTC.

V usage is TRBV7-2 and J usage is TRBJ2-5, with D maybe TRBD1 (5 bases). The CDR3 is 14 amino acids. Germline assignment: CDR1 SGHTA and CDR2 FQGNSA. Trimming stripped 3 bases from V and 5 bases from J, with 13 bases between. The CDR3 DNA reads as TGTGCCAGCAGCTTCGACAGCCCCGGGGAGACCCAGTACTTC. It specifies CASSFDSPGETQYF.

The chain recombines TRBV2 with TRBJ1-1; weak D call: TRBD1 (6 bases). V lost 5 bases to trimming and J lost 1 base, with 14 bases between them. The CDR3 is 15 residues long. Germline V CDR1 and CDR2: SNHLY, FYNNEI. CDR3 residues: CASSYLRGPNTEAFF. The CDR3 DNA reads TGTGCCAGCAGTTACCTCAGGGGCCCGAACACTGAAGCTTTCTTT. Full variable domain (remainder filled in from reference TRBV2 and TRBJ1-1): EPEVTQTPSHQVTQMGQEVILRCVPISNHLYFYWYRQILGQKVEFLVSFYNNEISEKSEIFDDQFSVERPDGSNFTLKIRSTKLEDSAMYFCASSYLRGPNTEAFFGQGTRLTVV.

This rearrangement joins TRBV19 to TRBJ2-1; perhaps TRBD1 as D (5 bases). CDR1 is LNHDA and CDR2 is SQIVND in the germline V gene (reference sequence). The V gene lost 2 bases and the J gene lost 0 bases, with 8 bases spanning the gap. CDR3 length: 15 residues. CDR3 sequence (DNA): TGTGCCAGTAGTATAAGTAGGGGCTCCTACAATGAGCAGTTCTTC. It yields the protein CASSISRGSYNEQFF. Supplemented by reference TRBV19 and TRBJ2-1, the full variable domain reads DGGITQSPKYLFRKEGQNVTLSCEQNLNHDAMYWYRQDPGQGLRLIYYSQIVNDFQKGDIAEGYSVSREKKESFPLTVTSAQKNPTAFYLCASSISRGSYNEQFFGPGTRLTVL.

This clone was seen a handful of times. The rearrangement joins TRBV11-2 to TRBJ2-2, with a weak D call TRBD2 (5 bases). CDR3 length: 16 residues. Germline assignment: CDR1 SGHAT and CDR2 FQNNGV. With 5 bases removed from V and 2 bases from J, the gap between germline ends came to 15 bases. The DNA for the CDR3 is TGTGCCAGCAGCCTCAATCAGGACTTAAACACCGGGGAGCTGTTTTTT. It specifies CASSLNQDLNTGELFF.

The chain recombines TRBV7-9 with TRBJ2-7; the match to TRBD1 covers 9 bases. Trimming cost V 5 bases and J 6 bases; bases outside gene matches: 11. CDR3 length: 15 residues. CDR1 is SEHNR, CDR2 FQNEAQ, per germline (reference sequence). This CDR3 reads CASSTLLGQGFEQYF. CDR3 sequence (DNA): TGTGCCAGCAGCACCCTCCTAGGACAGGGGTTCGAGCAGTACTTC.

The chain has TRBV18 and TRBJ2-1; 9 bases agree with TRBD1. The CDR3 sequence is 16 residues long. Unmatched junction bases numbered 8, after V lost 0 bases and J lost 8 bases. From germline, CDR1 is KGHSH and CDR2 LQKENI. The CDR3 coding sequence is TGTGCCAGCTCACCACCCCCGGGACAGGGTTTGGATGAGCAGTTCTTC. This encodes CASSPPPGQGLDEQFF.

The rearrangement links TRBV19 to TRBJ2-6; 11 bases fit TRBD1. The V and J ends lost 3 bases and 4 bases, in that order; junction bases with no gene match: 5. Germline V lookup: CDR1 LNHDA, CDR2 SQIVND (reference sequence). The CDR3 extends over 17 amino acids. The CDR3 reads CASSIRTGGLGANVLTF. CDR3 DNA sequence: TGTGCCAGTAGTATTCGGACAGGGGGCCTAGGGGCCAACGTCCTGACTTTC.

This chain uses TRBV5-8 with TRBJ1-1; no clear D. Germline CDR1 reads SGHTS; CDR2 reads YDEGEE. CDR3 length: 13 amino acids. V dropped 7 bases and J dropped 0 bases, with 10 bases sitting between them. The CDR3 DNA sequence: TGTGCCAGCCAAACAATGTTGAACACTGAAGCTTTCTTT. Protein: CASQTMLNTEAFF. Full variable domain (rest looked up from reference TRBV5-8 and TRBJ1-1): EAGVTQSPTHLIKTRGQQATLRCSPISGHTSVYWYQQALGLGLQFLLWYDEGEERNRGNFPPRFSGRQFPNYSSELNVNALELEDSALYLCASQTMLNTEAFFGQGTRLTVV.

The V and J genes are TRBV3-1 (or the pseudogene TRBV3-2) and TRBJ1-2; D unresolved. Germline V CDR1 and CDR2: LGHDT, YNNKEL (reference sequence). CDR3 size: 12 residues. V gave up 9 bases and J gave up 4 bases, with 12 bases separating them. CDR3 DNA sequence: TGTGCCAGGCCTCCCAGGTTCTATGGCTACACCTTC. Residues: CARPPRFYGYTF.

The chain carries TRBV3-1 (or the pseudogene TRBV3-2) and TRBJ2-2; no reliable D call. The length of the CDR3 is 12 residues. The V end was cut by 1 base, the J end by 7 bases, with 4 bases between. In germline, CDR1 is LGHDT, CDR2 YNNKEL (reference sequence). CDR3 in amino acids: CASSQVGGELFF. The CDR3 DNA reads TGTGCCAGCAGCCAAGTCGGCGGGGAGCTGTTTTTT.

The V and J genes are TRBV7-9 and TRBJ1-4, with no clear D. Trimming stripped 3 bases from V and 7 bases from J, with 12 bases between. Germline CDR1 is SEHNR and CDR2 is FQNEAQ (reference sequence). The CDR3 spans 14 residues. The CDR3 DNA reads as TGTGCCAGCAGCTTTACTCTATCCCCTGAAAAACTGTTTTTT. It codes for CASSFTLSPEKLFF.

This clone was seen more than once but under ten times. This likely stems from a read error, as it lies one base from a far larger clone. V gene TRBV19 combines with J gene TRBJ2-7, with D hard to call. V lost 1 base and J lost 2, with 6 bases in between. The germline V gene encodes CDR1 LNHDA and CDR2 SQIVND (reference sequence). The CDR3 totals 13 residues. The CDR3 DNA reads TGTGCCAGTAGTATAGCGGAGCCCTACGAGCAGTACTTC. Protein sequence: CASSIAEPYEQYF.

The chain couples TRBV27 to TRBJ1-6, with a possible D match to TRBD1 (5 bases). The CDR3 loop spans 14 amino acids. The V gene lost 4 bases and the J gene lost 8 bases, with 12 bases spanning the gap. In germline, CDR1 is MNHEY, CDR2 SMNVEV (reference sequence). CDR3 in amino acids: CASSWGREYSPLHF. CDR3 in DNA: TGTGCCAGCAGTTGGGGGAGGGAGTATTCACCCCTCCACTTT.

Regarding this clone: A junction end diverges from the germline sequence, so it may reflect a read error. The chain links TRBV4-1 to TRBJ2-1; D unclear. This CDR3 has 17 amino acids. CDR1 is MGHRA, CDR2 YSYEKL, per germline. The CDR3 nucleotides read TGCGCCAGCAGCCTCCAACCCGCCCTAGGCTCCCACAATGAGCAGTTCTTC. This gives the protein CASSLQPALGSHNEQFF.